This TCR beta chain was observed in a study of identical twins. The study's findings and limits: In beta out-of-frame sequences, the excess sharing between twins was weaker.

This CDR3 region has 13 residues. Germline V gene sequence: CDR1 KGHDR, CDR2 SFDVKD. The V segment lost 3 bases and the J segment 10 bases; nucleotides outside the gene matches: 3. This clonotype appeared once. Its target is not known. TCRdb redid the calling of the 5' RACE reads with MiXCR, one entry per CDR3 protein. Among about 470,000 distinct CDR3 sequences listed, 20% to 25% were seen once. This sample also appeared in a second study, on T cells expressing NK-cell markers.

J is TRBJ2-1 and V is TRBV24-1, with 9 bases matching TRBD2. The TCR originated in a woman younger than 35 in good health. Sequencing was carried out using CD4+ T cells sorted from blood. The DNA of the CDR3 is TGTGCCACCAGTGATCCTGGACTAGCGGAGCAGTTCTTC. As protein: CATSDPGLAEQFF.